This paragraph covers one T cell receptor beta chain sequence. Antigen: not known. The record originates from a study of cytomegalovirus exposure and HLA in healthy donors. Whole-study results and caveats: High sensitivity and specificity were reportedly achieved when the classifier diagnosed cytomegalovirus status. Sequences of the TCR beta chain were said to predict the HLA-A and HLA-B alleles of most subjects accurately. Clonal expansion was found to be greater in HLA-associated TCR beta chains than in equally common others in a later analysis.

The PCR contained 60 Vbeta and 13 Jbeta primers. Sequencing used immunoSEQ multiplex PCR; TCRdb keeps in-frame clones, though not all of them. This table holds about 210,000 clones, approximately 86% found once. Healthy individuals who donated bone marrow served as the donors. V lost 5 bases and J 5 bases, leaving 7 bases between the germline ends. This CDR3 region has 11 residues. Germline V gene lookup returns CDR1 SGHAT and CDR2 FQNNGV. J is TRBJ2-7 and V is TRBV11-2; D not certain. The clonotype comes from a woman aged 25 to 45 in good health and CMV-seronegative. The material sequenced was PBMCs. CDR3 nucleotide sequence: TGTGCCAGCAGCGACTTAGACGAGCAGTACTTC. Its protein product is CASSDLDEQYF.